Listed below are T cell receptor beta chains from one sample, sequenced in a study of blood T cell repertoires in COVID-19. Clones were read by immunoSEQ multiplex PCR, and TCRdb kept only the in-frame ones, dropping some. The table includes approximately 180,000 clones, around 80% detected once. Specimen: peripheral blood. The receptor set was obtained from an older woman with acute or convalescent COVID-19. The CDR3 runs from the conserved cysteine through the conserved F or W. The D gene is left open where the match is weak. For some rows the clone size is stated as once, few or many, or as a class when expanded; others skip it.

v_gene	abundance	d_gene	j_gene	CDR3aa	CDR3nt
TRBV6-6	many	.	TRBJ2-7	CASSYSIGTHPYEQYF	TGTGCCAGCAGTTACTCGATAGGGACACACCCCTACGAGCAGTACTTC
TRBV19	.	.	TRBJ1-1	CASSIGAGYFDTEAFF	TGTGCCAGTAGTATAGGGGCAGGGTATTTCGACACTGAAGCTTTCTTT
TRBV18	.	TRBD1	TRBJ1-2	CASSRRMTGSEDGGYTF	TGTGCCAGCTCACGCAGGATGACAGGGTCTGAGGATGGGGGCTACACCTTC
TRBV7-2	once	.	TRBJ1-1	CASSSTGSAGMNTEAFF	TGTGCCAGCAGCTCGACGGGCTCGGCGGGAATGAACACTGAAGCTTTCTTT
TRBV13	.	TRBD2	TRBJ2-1	CASSLQRGGYNEQFF	TGTGCCAGCAGCTTACAGCGGGGGGGATACAATGAGCAGTTCTTC
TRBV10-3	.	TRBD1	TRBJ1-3	CATWTGGGNTIYF	TGTGCCACTTGGACAGGGGGCGGAAACACCATATATTTT
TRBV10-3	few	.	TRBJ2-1	CATVTRGKGNEQFF	TGTGCCACCGTGACGCGGGGAAAGGGCAATGAGCAGTTCTTC
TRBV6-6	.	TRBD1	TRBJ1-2	CASRPLLDRGGYGYTF	TGTGCCAGCAGACCCCTACTAGACAGGGGCGGCTATGGCTACACCTTC
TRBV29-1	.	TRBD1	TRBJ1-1	CSGRQGRSEAFF	TGCAGCGGTCGACAGGGCCGCTCTGAAGCTTTCTTT
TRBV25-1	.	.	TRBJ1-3	CASGPPGISGNTIYF	TGTGCCAGCGGCCCCCCAGGGATCTCTGGAAACACCATATATTTT
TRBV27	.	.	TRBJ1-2	CASSQYSGPRGYTF	TGTGCCAGCAGCCAGTATTCAGGCCCACGGGGCTACACCTTC
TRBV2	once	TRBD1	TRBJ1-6	CASRIRQGQISPLHF	TGTGCCAGCCGAATACGACAGGGCCAGATTTCACCCCTCCACTTT
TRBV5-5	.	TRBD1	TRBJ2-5	CASSSGTGFKQETQYF	TGTGCCAGCAGCTCCGGGACAGGGTTCAAACAAGAGACCCAGTACTTC
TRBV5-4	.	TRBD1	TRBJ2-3	CASSFGPGQGTDTQYF	TGTGCCAGCAGCTTTGGGCCCGGACAGGGAACAGATACGCAGTATTTT
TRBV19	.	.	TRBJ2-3	CASSMWAGASTDTQYF	TGTGCCAGTAGTATGTGGGCGGGTGCCAGCACAGATACGCAGTATTTT
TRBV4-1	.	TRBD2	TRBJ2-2	CASSGGSRREGGIGELFF	TGCGCCAGCAGCGGCGGAAGCAGGAGGGAGGGCGGTATCGGGGAGCTGTTTTTT
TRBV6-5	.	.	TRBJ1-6	CASKNEAYQGSPLHF	TGTGCCAGCAAAAACGAGGCGTATCAGGGATCACCCCTCCACTTT
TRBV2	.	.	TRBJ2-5	CASSAEETQYF	TGTGCCAGCAGTGCCGAAGAGACCCAGTACTTC
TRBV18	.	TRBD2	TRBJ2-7	CASSPEGLKEQYF	TGTGCCAGCTCACCCGAGGGACTAAAGGAGCAGTACTTC
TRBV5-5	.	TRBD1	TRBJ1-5	CASRAGTGGNQPQHF	TGTGCCAGCAGGGCCGGGACAGGGGGCAATCAGCCCCAGCATTTT
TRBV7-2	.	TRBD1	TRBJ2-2	CASSSTGGSNTGELFF	TGTGCCAGCAGCTCAACAGGGGGCTCTAACACCGGGGAGCTGTTTTTT
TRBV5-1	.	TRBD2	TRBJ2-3	CASSAGLGDRTDTQYF	TGCGCCAGCAGCGCCGGACTAGGAGACCGCACAGATACGCAGTATTTT
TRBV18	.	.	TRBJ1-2	CASSPGQQGFYGYTF	TGTGCCAGCTCACCGGGGCAACAGGGATTCTATGGCTACACCTTC
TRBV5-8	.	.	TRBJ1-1	CASSSGLTGANTEAFF	TGTGCCAGCAGCTCGGGCTTGACAGGAGCGAACACTGAAGCTTTCTTT
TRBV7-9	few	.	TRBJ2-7	CASSLEVGDSYEQYF	TGTGCCAGCAGCTTAGAGGTCGGAGATTCCTACGAGCAGTACTTC
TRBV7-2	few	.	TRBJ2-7	CASSFLGGQYEQYF	TGTGCCAGCAGCTTTTTAGGGGGACAATACGAGCAGTACTTC
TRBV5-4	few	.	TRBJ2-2	CASSFSTPNTGELFF	TGTGCCAGCAGCTTTTCTACCCCGAACACCGGGGAGCTGTTTTTT
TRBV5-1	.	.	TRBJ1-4	CASSLTPTNEKLFF	TGCGCCAGCAGCTTGACACCTACTAATGAAAAACTGTTTTTT
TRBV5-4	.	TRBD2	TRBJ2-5	CASSLRLAGGQETQYF	TGTGCCAGCAGCTTGCGACTAGCGGGGGGTCAAGAGACCCAGTACTTC
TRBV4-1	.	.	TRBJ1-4	CASSFEGGPHATNEKLFF	TGCGCCAGCAGCTTTGAGGGTGGACCTCATGCAACTAATGAAAAACTGTTTTTT
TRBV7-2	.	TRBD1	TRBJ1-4	CASSLGTGQFEKLFF	TGTGCCAGCAGCTTAGGAACGGGACAGTTTGAAAAACTGTTTTTT
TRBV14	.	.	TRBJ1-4	CASSPLGGATNEKLFF	TGTGCCAGCAGCCCCTTAGGGGGTGCAACTAATGAAAAACTGTTTTTT
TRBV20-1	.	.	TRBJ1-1	CSARTREAFF	TGCAGTGCTAGGACCAGGGAAGCTTTCTTT
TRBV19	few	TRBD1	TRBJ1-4	CASTLTGSGEKLFF	TGTGCCAGTACCTTGACAGGGTCCGGTGAAAAACTGTTTTTT
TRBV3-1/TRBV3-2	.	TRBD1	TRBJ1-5	CASSQTGPHQPQHF	TGTGCCAGCAGCCAGACAGGGCCCCATCAGCCCCAGCATTTT
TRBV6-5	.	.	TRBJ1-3	CASSIGEGLGNTIYF	TGTGCCAGCAGTATCGGGGAGGGTCTCGGAAACACCATATATTTT
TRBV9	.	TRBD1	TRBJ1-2	CASSVTSGGGDYTF	TGTGCCAGCAGCGTAACATCAGGGGGTGGCGACTACACCTTC
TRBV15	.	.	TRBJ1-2	CATSRGGRVRNYGYTF	TGTGCCACCAGCAGAGGGGGCAGGGTGAGAAACTATGGCTACACCTTC
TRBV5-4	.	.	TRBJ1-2	CASRRTVNYGYTF	TGTGCCAGCCGGCGTACAGTCAACTATGGCTACACCTTC
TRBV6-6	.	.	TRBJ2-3	CASSFAGDTQYF	TGTGCCAGCAGTTTTGCAGGAGATACGCAGTATTTT
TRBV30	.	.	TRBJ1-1	CAWSRTLNMNTEAFF	TGTGCCTGGAGTAGGACACTTAATATGAACACTGAAGCTTTCTTT
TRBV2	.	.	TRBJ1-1	CASSTSMNTEAFF	TGTGCCAGCAGCACGAGCATGAACACTGAAGCTTTCTTT
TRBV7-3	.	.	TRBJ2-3	CASSRGTDTQYF	TGTGCCAGCAGCCGGGGCACAGATACGCAGTATTTT
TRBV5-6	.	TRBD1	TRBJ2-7	CASSPEPRQGFYEQYF	TGTGCCAGCAGCCCCGAACCTCGACAGGGTTTTTACGAGCAGTACTTC
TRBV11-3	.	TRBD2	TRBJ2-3	CASSPGGATDTQYF	TGTGCCAGCAGCCCCGGGGGGGCCACAGATACGCAGTATTTT
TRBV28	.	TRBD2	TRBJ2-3	CASNHGGGLAGGRGADTQYF	TGTGCCAGCAATCATGGCGGGGGACTAGCGGGAGGCAGAGGAGCAGATACGCAGTATTTT
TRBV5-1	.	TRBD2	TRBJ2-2	CASSLEGGGTGELFF	TGCGCCAGCAGCTTGGAAGGCGGGGGGACCGGGGAGCTGTTTTTT